A single TCR beta chain is shown here with its context. Its antigen is still unknown. This specimen belongs to a study of radiotherapy plus CTLA-4 blockade in lung cancer. The wider study: Objective responses emerged in 18% of patients, and around 30% attained disease control.

Some clones are missing from TCRdb's copy, which holds only in-frame ones; the method was immunoSEQ multiplex PCR. The data show 70,000 to 95,000 clones, with around 87% seen just once and approximately 15% held by the top ten. The CDR3 spans 14 residues. The V and J ends lost 8 bases and 5 bases, in that order; junction bases with no gene match: 9. Germline CDR1 and CDR2: MGHDK and SYGVNS. General study results and limits: TCR clones of tumor origin grew in blood after radiotherapy plus ipilimumab.

The receptor comes from a human donor with non-small cell lung cancer that progressed on radiotherapy plus ipilimumab. Sequenced material: peripheral blood, taken from a patient treated with radiotherapy plus ipilimumab. This chain links TRBV25-1 with TRBJ1-1, with 9 nucleotides matching TRBD1. In nucleotides, the CDR3 is TGTGCCAGCGTCTTCGGACAGGGGAGTACTGAAGCTTTCTTT. This encodes CASVFGQGSTEAFF.